This is a list of T cell receptor beta chains from one sample in a study of cytomegalovirus exposure and HLA in healthy donors. The table came from immunoSEQ multiplex PCR; TCRdb's copy has only in-frame clones and leaves some out. The data contain approximately 170,000 clones, around 84% of them singletons. The sequencing sample was made of PBMCs. These receptors originate from a boy aged 2 to 9 in good health and CMV-seronegative. The CDR3 runs from the conserved cysteine through the conserved F or W. The D gene is left open where the match is weak. Size is omitted from some rows. Given values are once, few, many or a class for expanded clones.

TGTGCCAGCAGCGTAGGGACTAGCGGGAGCTCAGATACGCAGTATTTT,CASSVGTSGSSDTQYF,TRBD2,TRBJ2-3,TRBV9,-
TGTGCCAGCGTCCGGACAGGGGGGTCTAACAATGAGCAGTTCTTC,CASVRTGGSNNEQFF,TRBD1,TRBJ2-1,TRBV2,-
TGCGCCAGCAGCCTCCGGACTAGCGGCACAGATACGCAGTATTTT,CASSLRTSGTDTQYF,TRBD2,TRBJ2-3,TRBV5-1,-
TGTGCCAGCAGTGAGAACAGGCCGAACACCGGGGAGCTGTTTTTT,CASSENRPNTGELFF,-,TRBJ2-2,TRBV25-1,-
TGTGCCTGGAGTGCGGACAGGGTCTACGAGCAGTACTTC,CAWSADRVYEQYF,TRBD1,TRBJ2-7,TRBV30,-
TGTGCCAGCAGCCTCATTAGCGGGCGGGGAGAGCAGTTCTTC,CASSLISGRGEQFF,TRBD2,TRBJ2-1,TRBV7-9,-
TGTGCCAGCAGCTTATGGAGCCCGACGCCTGAAGCTTTCTTT,CASSLWSPTPEAFF,-,TRBJ1-1,TRBV7-9,-
TGTGCCAGCAGTTTAGTTCGGACAGCAACTAATGAAAAACTGTTTTTT,CASSLVRTATNEKLFF,-,TRBJ1-4,TRBV28,once
TGTGCCAGCAGCTTAGTCGGGACAGCCCTTAATGAAAAACTGTTTTTT,CASSLVGTALNEKLFF,TRBD1,TRBJ1-4,TRBV7-2,-
TGTGCCAGCGGGCGGGGGGGCACAGATACGCAGTATTTT,CASGRGGTDTQYF,TRBD2,TRBJ2-3,TRBV2,once
TGTGCCAGCAGCAGGGACTCGGCCAATGAGCAGTTCTTC,CASSRDSANEQFF,-,TRBJ2-1,TRBV11-3,-
TGTGCCATCAGTGCCCCGGAGACAAGGGGGAGCACAGATACGCAGTATTTT,CAISAPETRGSTDTQYF,-,TRBJ2-3,TRBV10-3,-
TGTGCCAGCAGTTTACAGGGGTCTAACTATGGCTACACCTTC,CASSLQGSNYGYTF,-,TRBJ1-2,TRBV27,-
TGTGCTAGTGCCCGGGGGAACACTGAAGCTTTCTTT,CASARGNTEAFF,-,TRBJ1-1,TRBV12-5,once
TGTGCCAGCTCACCGGTGGCGTGGACAGGGGATGAAAAACTGTTTTTT,CASSPVAWTGDEKLFF,TRBD1,TRBJ1-4,TRBV18,-
TGTGCCAGTAGCGCTCGCGGGGCGGCCAAAAACATTCAGTACTTC,CASSARGAAKNIQYF,-,TRBJ2-4,TRBV19,-
TGTGCCAGCTCACAGGACAGGGCGTCTTCTAGTGGCTACACCTTC,CASSQDRASSSGYTF,TRBD1,TRBJ1-2,TRBV18,-
TGTGCCAGCACGGGAACCCAAGCGAACACCGGGGAGCTGTTTTTT,CASTGTQANTGELFF,-,TRBJ2-2,TRBV2,-
TGTGCCAGCAGCTCGGTCAATCAGCCCCAGCATTTT,CASSSVNQPQHF,-,TRBJ1-5,TRBV7-2,-
TGTGCCAGCAGTTCCGACGATAAACTAAGGGGGAGCGAGCAGTACTTC,CASSSDDKLRGSEQYF,-,TRBJ2-7,TRBV27,-
TGTGCCAGCAGCCAAGGATTTAGCGGGAGCTCCTACAATGAGCAGTTCTTC,CASSQGFSGSSYNEQFF,TRBD2,TRBJ2-1,TRBV4-2,once
TGTGCCAGCAGCCTAGGGGGTCTAGCGGACAGTTACAATGAGCAGTTCTTC,CASSLGGLADSYNEQFF,-,TRBJ2-1,TRBV9,-
TGTGCCAGCAGTCCTACAGGGGTCACTAATGAAAAACTGTTTTTT,CASSPTGVTNEKLFF,TRBD1,TRBJ1-4,TRBV7-8,-
TGTGCCGTACAGGGTCTGGGAGCTTTCTTT,CAVQGLGAFF,-,TRBJ1-1,TRBV30,-
TGTGCCAGCAGTTACTCGGCGGGGGCTAACAATGAGCAGTTCTTC,CASSYSAGANNEQFF,-,TRBJ2-1,TRBV6-5,-
TGTGCCAGTAGTTTGCAACAGGGGGGATCTCAGCCCCAGCATTTT,CASSLQQGGSQPQHF,TRBD1,TRBJ1-5,TRBV19,-
TGTGCCAGCAGCCGGGAATCCCCAGATACGCAGTATTTT,CASSRESPDTQYF,-,TRBJ2-3,TRBV27,-
TGCGCCAGCAGCTTGGCTAGCGGGGCAGGAGATACGCAGTATTTT,CASSLASGAGDTQYF,TRBD2,TRBJ2-3,TRBV5-1,-
TGCGCCAGCAGCCGAGGCGAGCGGTTAGGGACAGATACGCAGTATTTT,CASSRGERLGTDTQYF,-,TRBJ2-3,TRBV5-1,once
TGTGCCAGCAGTGAGCTGGGGCTAGGTTCACCCCTCCACTTT,CASSELGLGSPLHF,-,TRBJ1-6,TRBV2,-
TGTGCCAGCCGCGTTGGGGGGTCCGGTGGAAACACCATATATTTT,CASRVGGSGGNTIYF,-,TRBJ1-3,TRBV6-1,-
TGCGCCAGCAGCTCGGGACAGGGGGTCAGCAATGAGCAGTTCTTC,CASSSGQGVSNEQFF,TRBD1,TRBJ2-1,TRBV5-1,-
TGTGCCAGTAGTATCAGGGGACCGAACAATGAGCAGTTCTTC,CASSIRGPNNEQFF,-,TRBJ2-1,TRBV19,-
TGTGCCAGCAGGACAGCTTACCAAGCTTTCTTT,CASRTAYQAFF,-,TRBJ1-1,TRBV27,-
TGTGCCAGCAGAACGACAGGGTCGAATTCACCCCTCCACTTT,CASRTTGSNSPLHF,TRBD1,TRBJ1-6,TRBV5-5,-
TGTGCCAGCAGTAATCAGGGGTACGAGCAGTACTTC,CASSNQGYEQYF,-,TRBJ2-7,TRBV6-6,-
TGTGCCAGTAGTACCCCGGGGAAAATCGAGACCCAGTACTTC,CASSTPGKIETQYF,-,TRBJ2-5,TRBV19,once
TGTGCCATCAGTGAGGGACAGGTCTATGGCTACACCTTC,CAISEGQVYGYTF,TRBD1,TRBJ1-2,TRBV10-3,-
TGTGCCAGCAGTTTAAAATGGGGCCACTATGGCTACACCTTC,CASSLKWGHYGYTF,-,TRBJ1-2,TRBV27,-
TGTGCCAGCAGCTCCCGACTAGGGAGTATGAATGAGCAGTTCTTC,CASSSRLGSMNEQFF,-,TRBJ2-1,TRBV7-9,-
TGTGCCAGCAGGAGGGACTCCACAAATGGCTACACCTTC,CASRRDSTNGYTF,-,TRBJ1-2,TRBV27,-
TGTGCCAGTAGTATAATCCCGACAGGGGGTAACTATGGCTACACCTTC,CASSIIPTGGNYGYTF,TRBD1,TRBJ1-2,TRBV19,-
TGTGCCAGCAGTGAGGAGAGCGGGACTTACGAGCAGTACTTC,CASSEESGTYEQYF,TRBD2,TRBJ2-7,TRBV6-4,-
TGCAGCGTTGATGGTTCCGGGAGAGATACGCAGTATTTT,CSVDGSGRDTQYF,-,TRBJ2-3,TRBV29-1,-
TGTGCCAGTAGTCCCCTGACAGGGCGCAATCAGCCCCAGCATTTT,CASSPLTGRNQPQHF,TRBD1,TRBJ1-5,TRBV19,-
TGTTCCAGCAGCCGAGGGGGCAGGGGAGGCTCACCCCTCCACTTT,CSSSRGGRGGSPLHF,TRBD1,TRBJ1-6,TRBV7-9,-
TGTGCCAGCAGATACTCAGCCGCGGCCTACGAGCAGTACTTC,CASRYSAAAYEQYF,-,TRBJ2-7,TRBV6-6,few
TGCGCCAGCAGCTTGGTCAGGGGCACTGAAGCTTTCTTT,CASSLVRGTEAFF,-,TRBJ1-1,TRBV5-1,few
TGTGCCAGCAGCCCCGGGAACCGACCCCTCCACTTT,CASSPGNRPLHF,-,TRBJ1-6,TRBV11-2,once
TGCGCCAGCAGCCATCAAGGACTAGCCCCCACAGATACGCAGTATTTT,CASSHQGLAPTDTQYF,TRBD2,TRBJ2-3,TRBV4-1,-
TGTGCCACCAGCAGAGACGTGACAGGTGAAGCTTTCTTT,CATSRDVTGEAFF,-,TRBJ1-1,TRBV15,-
TGTGCCAGCAGTCTAACCCCCGGGACAGCAGGGAACACTGAAGCTTTCTTT,CASSLTPGTAGNTEAFF,TRBD1,TRBJ1-1,TRBV28,-
TGTGCCAGCAGTTGGTCAGGGGTCACAGATACGCAGTATTTT,CASSWSGVTDTQYF,-,TRBJ2-3,TRBV28,-
TGTGCCAGCAGCTTTCGGACACCCTCGGATACGCAGTATTTT,CASSFRTPSDTQYF,-,TRBJ2-3,TRBV5-6,-